Presented here are 16 T cell receptor delta chains from one specimen sequenced in a study of gamma-delta T cells after stem cell transplantation. TCRdb reprocessed the RT-PCR reads through CATT. The data hold just over 2,500 delta-chain clones, with around 23% observed a single time. The source material was gamma-delta T cells. The receptors here all came from a human donor. It is not recorded whose cells these are; they may come from a transplant donor.

This clone has just one count. The chain recombines TRDV2 with TRDJ1, with 8 bases matching TRDD3. Germline values: CDR1 GEAIGNYY, CDR2 EKD. This CDR3 has 17 residues. J was trimmed by 12 bases and V by 3 bases; bases with no gene match: 23. In DNA form, the CDR3 reads TGTGCCTGTGACGGTCTACTGGGGGTGGAGAGGACCGATACATTCATCTTT. Its protein is CACDGLLGVERTDTFIF.

With regard to this clone: The TCRdb record carries a much larger clone's protein, which differs from this DNA's translation at residue 6; a read error is the likely cause, and the protein listed here is the DNA translation. The genes are TRDV2 and TRDJ1, with a tentative D call TRDD3 (5 bases). The CDR3 extends over 15 amino acids. Germline lookup yields CDR1 GEAIGNYY and CDR2 EKD. V was trimmed by 3 bases and J by 3 bases, leaving 16 bases between them. Here the CDR3 reads CACDWVGMAADKLIF. CDR3 nucleotide sequence: TGTGCCTGTGACTGGGTTGGGATGGCCGCCGATAAACTCATCTTT.

Of note for this clone: The protein in TCRdb stems from a much larger clone and differs at residue 15 from this DNA's translation, likely a read error; here the protein is translated from the DNA. This chain uses TRDV2 with TRDJ1; 9 bases are a match to TRDD3. CDR1 GEAIGNYY and CDR2 EKD come from the germline V gene. The CDR3 contains 17 residues. CDR3 region: CACDTLLGETYTDKRIF. CDR3 DNA sequence: TGTGCCTGTGACACGTTACTGGGGGAGACGTACACCGATAAACGCATCTTT.

Details on this clone: A read error is the likely source, as a far larger clone sits one nucleotide away. The J gene is TRDJ1, the V gene TRDV2; 8 bases line up with TRDD3. This CDR3 contains 26 residues. V lost 3 bases to trimming and J lost 1 base; unmatched junction nucleotides: 39. Germline V gene sequence: CDR1 GEAIGNYY, CDR2 EKD. CDR3 sequence reads: CACDAVQRQDTVGYAPRRGGTDKLIF. The CDR3, as DNA: TGTGCCTGTGACGCGGTTCAACGCCAAGATACTGTGGGATACGCGCCCAGGCGAGGGGGCACCGATAAACTCATCTTT.

Notes on this clone: A much larger clone lies one base from this, so it may be a read error. This sample includes further DNA sequences coding for the same CDR3. The rearrangement uses TRDV2 and TRDJ3, with 7 bases identical to TRDD3. The CDR3 length is 25 residues. Germline V CDR1 and CDR2: GEAIGNYY, EKD. With V trimmed by 1 base and J by 0 bases, 26 bases remained unmatched. In nucleotides, the CDR3 is TGTGCCTGTGACACGCTCTTAGCACCGACGGGGTGGGGGGATGCAAGCTCCTGGGACACCCGACAGATGTTTTTC. Translated: CACDTLLAPTGWGDASSWDTRQMFF.

The count of this clone is one. This may arise from a read error, as a much more abundant clone is one base away. Other DNA sequences in the sample encode the same CDR3. This chain joins TRDV2 and TRDJ3; 8 nucleotides agree with TRDD3. This CDR3 comprises 21 residues. Germline CDR1 and CDR2: GEAIGNYY and EKD. Trimming cost V 1 base and J 2 bases; bases outside gene matches: 15. The CDR3 nucleotides read TGTGCCTGTGACACGGTGGTCGAACTGGGGGGCAACACCTGGGACACCCGACAGATGTTTTTC. Translating it yields CACDTVVELGGNTWDTRQMFF.

By frequency in the sample, this clone is medium-sized. V usage is TRDV2 and J usage is TRDJ1; 13 bases fit TRDD3. The V and J ends lost 3 bases and 1 base, in that order; junction bases with no gene match: 10. This CDR3 contains 18 residues. The germline gives CDR1 GEAIGNYY, CDR2 EKD. The CDR3 nucleotides read TGTGCCTGTGACGGTTTACTGGGGGATACGGCTGCCACCGATAAACTCATCTTT. Protein: CACDGLLGDTAATDKLIF.

As concerns this clone: This clone may be a read error of a much larger clone one base away. Other nucleotide sequences in the sample specify the same CDR3. The CDR3 reads CACDTVRPSFSSSWDTRQMFF. The CDR3 DNA reads TGTGCCTGTGACACCGTTCGACCTTCCTTTTCAAGCTCCTGGGACACCCGCCAGATGTTTTTC. The chain carries TRDV2 and TRDJ3; 7 bases match TRDD2. CDR3 length: 21 residues. Germline V CDR1 and CDR2: GEAIGNYY, EKD.

V and J are TRDV2 and TRDJ1, with 13 nucleotides matching TRDD3. V was clipped by 3 bases and J by 0 bases; unmatched bases: 9. Per the germline V gene, CDR1 is GEAIGNYY and CDR2 is EKD. The CDR3 consists of 18 residues. The CDR3 protein is CACDPLLGDTSYTDKLIF. The DNA of the CDR3 is TGTGCCTGTGACCCATTACTGGGGGATACGTCGTACACCGATAAACTCATCTTT.

This clone has just a few counts. Possible read error: a much larger clone is one base away. This chain links TRDV2 with TRDJ1, with 10 positions matching TRDD3. Germline CDR1 and CDR2: GEAIGNYY and EKD. V lost 1 base and J lost 2; bases outside the gene matches: 12. The length of the CDR3 is 18 residues. CDR3 loop: CACDTVGLGDRGTDKLIF. CDR3 sequence (DNA): TGTGCCTGTGACACAGTGGGGCTGGGGGATAGAGGAACCGATAAACTCATCTTT.

This clone was recorded a few times. The TCRdb protein, from a much larger clone, departs from this DNA's translation at residue 13, likely by read error; the protein shown derives from the DNA. The chain links TRDV2 to TRDJ1; a possible D gene is TRDD3 (5 bases). CDR3 length equals 15 residues. Germline V lookup: CDR1 GEAIGNYY, CDR2 EKD. CDR3 loop: CACDWIGMAADKVIF. The CDR3 nucleotides read TGTGCCTGTGACTGGATTGGGATGGCCGCCGATAAAGTCATCTTT.

Comment on this clone: Since a far larger clone is one base different, this is likely a read error. This chain connects TRDV2 to TRDJ1, with TRDD3 matching over 8 bases. Trimming removed 3 bases from V and 0 bases from J; junction bases left unmatched: 26. The CDR3 covers 22 residues. Germline V gives CDR1 GEAIGNYY, CDR2 EKD. CDR3 residues: CACDLIAGGGPMPLYHTDKLIF. In DNA, the CDR3 is TGTGCCTGTGACTTGATTGCTGGGGGAGGGCCTATGCCGCTGTACCACACCGATAAACTCATCTTT.

As to this clone: A much larger clonotype is one base distant, so this may be a read error. The chain is built from TRDV2 and TRDJ3, with TRDD3 matching over 8 bases. The CDR3 runs 18 residues. Germline CDR1 GEAIGNYY, CDR2 EKD. CDR3 in amino acids: CAYDTAGGISWDTRQMFF. The CDR3 nucleotides are TGTGCCTATGACACCGCTGGGGGAATCTCCTGGGACACCCGACAGATGTTTTTC.

Points on this clone: The protein held in TCRdb is that of a much larger clone and does not match this DNA's translation at residue 13, likely because of a read error; the protein shown is translated from the DNA. The rearrangement uses TRDV2 and TRDJ1; the D is unclear. The CDR3 is 16 amino acids. CDR1 is GEAIGNYY, CDR2 EKD, per germline. The CDR3 is CACDTLAASDTDQLIF. The CDR3 DNA reads as TGTGCCTGTGACACCCTAGCTGCGTCGGACACCGATCAACTCATCTTT.

In this sample, this clone is medium-sized. The genes are TRDV2 and TRDJ1; 7 positions agree with TRDD3. V trimming: 2 bases; J trimming: 0 bases; junction bases outside the gene matches: 8. Germline CDR1 and CDR2: GEAIGNYY and EKD. The CDR3 consists of 16 residues. CDR3 region: CACDNLGDSYTDKLIF. DNA for the CDR3: TGTGCCTGTGACAATTTGGGGGACTCGTACACCGATAAACTCATCTTT.

This clone was seen more than once but under ten times. For this DNA, TCRdb reports the protein of a much larger clone, which diverges at residue 10, most likely from a read error; the protein presented here is translated directly from the DNA. The genes are TRDV2 and TRDJ1; no definite D call. Trimming shortened V by 0 bases and J by 2 bases, and 15 bases separated the two germline ends. This CDR3 spans 16 amino acids. Germline V CDR1 and CDR2: GEAIGNYY, EKD. This CDR3 is CACDTLAASETDKLIF. The DNA of the CDR3 is TGTGCCTGTGACACCCTAGCTGCGTCGGAAACCGATAAACTCATCTTT.